This T cell receptor (beta chain) came from a study of spatial heterogeneity in lung cancer. General study points: Expanded TCRs that were ubiquitous or regional had counts tracking ubiquitous and regional nonsynonymous mutations, respectively. For expanded intratumoral alpha and beta TCRs, counts tracked tumor mutation counts.

TCRdb fed the 5' RACE reads into MiXCR, producing one record per CDR3 protein. The profile shows roughly 9,000 distinct CDR3 sequences, 6.3% of them singletons. The CDR3 spans 17 residues. Per germline, CDR1 LGHNA and CDR2 YNFKEQ. As for time point: sample taken at primary tumor resection. Samples were obtained from some 72 donors, all untreated early-stage non-small cell lung cancer patients. No cells were sorted before sequencing. The whole RNA sequenced was extracted from tumor, nontumor lung or frozen PBMC. The table lists this clonotype with a count of one. Its antigen is undetermined. Given a much more abundant clone one base away, this may be a read error.

The chain uses TRBV4-2 and TRBJ1-1; 7 bases match TRBD1. Sequences were derived from lung tumor tissue, sampled at surgery. The TCR was taken from a male donor with early-stage non-small cell lung cancer. CDR3 sequence reads: CASRQAQGGTENTEAFF. The CDR3 nucleotides read TGTGCCAGCAGACAAGCTCAGGGGGGGACAGAGAACACTGAAGCTTTCTTT.